Listed here are 10 T cell receptor beta chains from one sample, sequenced in a study of tumor-infiltrating lymphocytes in primary liver carcinoma. Using a constant-region primer together with ProtoScript II reverse transcriptase, TCR beta cDNA was made from around 500 ng of total RNA. Investigators got TCR beta libraries out of three nested multiplex PCR rounds, done with slightly modified ARM-PCR. TRBV1-TRBV30 forward and Cbeta reverse primers drove the first two roughly 10-cycle rounds. TCRdb re-derived calls from the multiplex PCR reads in MiXCR, one entry per CDR3 protein. The table shows under 110,000 distinct CDR3 sequences, with 55% to 80% occurring only once. From about 20-30 mg of unsorted bulk tissue, DNA and RNA were co-extracted together. What was sequenced was liver tumor tissue from sampling region 2. Subset specified: tumor region T2, inferior pole. The receptor set was obtained from a woman aged 60-75 years with primary liver carcinoma and hepatitis B virus infection.

Remarks on this clonotype: The junction departs from the called germline gene at one end, perhaps through a read error. The rearrangement joins TRBV11-2 to TRBJ1-2; no firm D call. Per germline, CDR1 SGHAT and CDR2 FQNNGV. The CDR3 loop spans 14 amino acids. CDR3: CASSLSLTAYRYTF. For the CDR3, the DNA is TGCGCCAGTAGCTTAAGTTTAACAGCGTATCGCTACACCTTC.

The table lists this clonotype with many counts. The chain has TRBV29-1 and TRBJ2-7; D gene unclear. The CDR3 runs 13 residues. The V gene lost 4 bases and the J gene lost 0 bases, with 10 bases spanning the gap. Germline lookup yields CDR1 SQVTM and CDR2 ANQGSEA. CDR3 in amino acids: CSVGQRSSYEQYF. DNA of the CDR3: TGCAGCGTTGGGCAGAGGAGCTCCTACGAGCAGTACTTC.

This clonotype has at least ten counts. The chain has TRBV2 and TRBJ2-1; TRBD2 aligns across 8 bases. J gave up 8 bases and V 6 bases, and 12 bases lay outside the gene matches. The germline gives CDR1 SNHLY, CDR2 FYNNEI. CDR3 size: 15 residues. For the CDR3, the DNA is TGTGCCAGCAGGTGGGGGAGCGGGAGTTTCCATGAGCAGTTCTTC. Translated: CASRWGSGSFHEQFF.

This clonotype was counted ten times or more. The V and J genes are TRBV5-1 and TRBJ1-2; D gene ambiguous. This CDR3 is built from 13 residues. CDR1 is SGHRS and CDR2 is YFSETQ in the germline V gene. V lost 0 bases to trimming and J lost 5 bases, with 8 bases between them. The CDR3 reads CASSLEVSYGYTF. CDR3 DNA sequence: TGCGCCAGCAGCTTGGAAGTCTCTTATGGCTACACCTTC.

To note about this clonotype: The CDR3 carries no conserved terminal phenylalanine or tryptophan, so it likely arises from a read error. The V and J genes are TRBV2 and TRBJ2-1; the D is unclear. V was cut by 6 bases and J by 0 bases, with 15 bases left in between. In germline, CDR1 is SNHLY, CDR2 FYNNEI. The CDR3 consists of 16 residues. The CDR3 region has the DNA TGTGCCAGCAGCGTGACTGAACCGAGCTCCTACAATGAGCAGTTCTCC. Translation: CASSVTEPSSYNEQFS.

The chain couples TRBV12-3 or TRBV12-4 to TRBJ2-7, with a weak D call TRBD2 (6 bases). The CDR3 length is 14 residues. With 4 bases removed from V and 13 bases from J, the gap between germline ends came to 23 bases. The CDR3 loop is CASSSGVSSYDQYF. DNA for the CDR3: TGTGCCAGCAGTTCGGGGGTGTCCTCCTACGACCAATACTTC.

Notes on this clonotype: Given the absence of the conserved phenylalanine or tryptophan at the CDR3 end, a read error is likely. V usage is TRBV4-1 and J usage is TRBJ1-2; unclear D gene. There are 14 residues in the CDR3. Per the germline V gene, CDR1 is MGHRA and CDR2 is YSYEKL. The DNA of the CDR3 is TGCGCCAGCAGCGAAGAAGACTCATACTATGGCTACACCTTA. Its protein product is CASSEEDSYYGYTL.

This clonotype appeared a single time. This is likely a read error, given that the CDR3 carries no conserved phenylalanine or tryptophan at its end. This chain connects TRBV29-1 to TRBJ2-1; 9 nucleotides match TRBD2. The CDR3 sequence is 12 residues long. Germline V gene data show CDR1 as SQVTM and CDR2 as ANQGSEA. The CDR3, as DNA: TGCAGTGCTACGACTAGCGGTCATGAGCAGTTCTTA. Residues: CSATTSGHEQFL.

The chain is built from TRBV4-1 and TRBJ2-1; possible D gene TRBD1, 5 bases. V lost 0 bases and J lost 9, with 18 bases in between. This CDR3 comprises 16 residues. CDR1 and CDR2 from the germline V gene are MGHRA and YSYEKL. The DNA for the CDR3 is TGCGCCAGCAGCCAAGATCAAGGGGCCCAATGGGGTGAGCAGTTCTTC. It yields the protein CASSQDQGAQWGEQFF.

With respect to this clonotype: A read error may explain this, as a much larger clone is one base away. The chain links TRBV7-8 to TRBJ2-1; no clear D gene. The length of the CDR3 is 15 residues. CDR1 is SGHVS, CDR2 FQNEAQ, per germline. The CDR3 nucleotides read TGTACCAGCAGCTTCGAAGGGCGTTCCTACAATGAGCAGTTCTTC. The encoded protein is CTSSFEGRSYNEQFF.